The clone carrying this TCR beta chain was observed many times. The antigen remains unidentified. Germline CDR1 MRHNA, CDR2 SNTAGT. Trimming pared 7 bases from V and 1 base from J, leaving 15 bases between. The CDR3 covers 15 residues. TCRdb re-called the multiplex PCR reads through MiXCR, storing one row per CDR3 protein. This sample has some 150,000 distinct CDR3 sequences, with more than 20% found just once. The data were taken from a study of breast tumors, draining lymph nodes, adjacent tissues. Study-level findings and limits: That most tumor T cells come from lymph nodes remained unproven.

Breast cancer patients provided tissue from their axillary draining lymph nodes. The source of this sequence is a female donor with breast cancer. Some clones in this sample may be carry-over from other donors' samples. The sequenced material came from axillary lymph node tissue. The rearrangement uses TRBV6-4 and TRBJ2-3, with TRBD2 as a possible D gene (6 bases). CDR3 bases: TGTGCCAGCAACCCTCGGGGGTCCCGCACAGATACGCAGTATTTT. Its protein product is CASNPRGSRTDTQYF.